This entry describes one T cell receptor beta chain. The sample's time point: after dendritic cell vaccination, including at tumor progression/relapse. No glioblastoma patient carried an isocitrate dehydrogenase mutation. Germline loops: CDR1 SGHTA, CDR2 FQGNSA. With 5 bases removed from V and 8 bases from J, the gap between germline ends came to 13 bases. The CDR3 loop spans 13 amino acids. Sequenced by immunoSEQ multiplex PCR; TCRdb stores in-frame clones only, minus some. The sample holds 99,000 or so clones, 90% seen once. The sample is drawn from a study of glioma-infiltrating T cells after dendritic cell vaccination.

The chain carries TRBV7-2 and TRBJ2-1; D possibly corresponds to TRBD1 (5 bases). The TCR sequence derives from a human donor with glioblastoma. The sequenced sample was blood, obtained after dendritic cell vaccination. CDR3 nucleotides: TGTGCCAGCAGCGCACAGGTTAGGGATGAGCAGTTCTTC. Residues: CASSAQVRDEQFF. Full variable domain (remainder filled in from reference TRBV7-2 and TRBJ2-1): GAGVSQSPSNKVTEKGKDVELRCDPISGHTALYWYRQSLGQGLEFLIYFQGNSAPDKSGLPSDRFSAERTGGSVSTLTIQRTQQEDSAVYLCASSAQVRDEQFFGPGTRLTVL.